What follows is one TCR beta chain and its context. These data belong to a study of OX40 agonist ivuxolimab in advanced cancers. Study summary: Eligibility rules accepted prior anti-PD-1, anti-PD-L1 or anti-CTLA-4 therapy, and 35% to 45% had some.

Clones were sequenced by immunoSEQ multiplex PCR, and TCRdb holds only the in-frame ones, with some missing. The data contain about 55,000 clones, 88% of them singletons. Source: CD4+ or CD8+ T cells sorted from blood, taken in a trial of the OX40 agonist ivuxolimab. The receptor was isolated from an adult with an advanced solid tumor such as melanoma, head and neck, liver or kidney cancer.

CDR3 amino acids: CASFSLRGSGNTIYF. Here the CDR3 DNA reads TGTGCCAGCTTCTCTCTTAGGGGCTCTGGAAACACCATATATTTT. The chain uses TRBV28 and TRBJ1-3, with a possible D match to TRBD1 (5 bases). CDR3 size: 15 residues. The germline gives CDR1 MDHEN, CDR2 SYDVKM. Trimming took off 8 bases at V and 0 bases at J, with 14 bases between the two ends.